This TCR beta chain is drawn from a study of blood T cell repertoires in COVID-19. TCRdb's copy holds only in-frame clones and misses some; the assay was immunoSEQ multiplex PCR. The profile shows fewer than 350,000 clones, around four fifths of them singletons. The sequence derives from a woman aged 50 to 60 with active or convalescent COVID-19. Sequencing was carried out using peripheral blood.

The CDR3 sequence: CASSLQPGQSLYGYTF. Written as DNA, the CDR3 is TGTGCCAGCAGCCTCCAACCGGGACAGTCTCTCTATGGCTACACCTTC. The chain carries TRBV7-3 and TRBJ1-2; TRBD1 aligns across 7 bases. J gave up 4 bases and V 5 bases, and 13 bases lay outside the gene matches. This CDR3 comprises 16 residues. Germline V gene sequence: CDR1 SGHTA, CDR2 FQGTGA.